The 24 T cell receptor beta chains below were found in one sample sequenced in a study of T cell repertoires in cytomegalovirus infection. What these receptors recognize is not known. TCRdb independently ran MiXCR on the reads; one entry per CDR3 protein. Of 250,000 to 300,000 distinct CDR3 sequences listed, around 20% are singletons. The input for sequencing was cultured PBMCs, taken from culture after CMV antigen stimulation. The receptors shown here come from a human donor in good health (CMV status not recorded). Some clones in this sample may be carry-over from other donors' samples.

This clonotype occurred many times. V gene TRBV7-2 combines with J gene TRBJ2-5, with 11 positions matching TRBD1. CDR1 and CDR2 from the germline V gene are SGHTA and FQGNSA. The V gene end was trimmed by 8 bases and the J gene end by 2 bases; junction bases not matched to a gene: 4. The CDR3 has 14 amino acids. This CDR3 is CASSRDRGQETQYF. The CDR3, as DNA: TGTGCCAGCTCACGGGACAGGGGGCAAGAGACCCAGTACTTC.

This chain joins TRBV4-3 and TRBJ1-5, with D hard to call. V was trimmed by 0 bases and J by 6 bases, leaving 18 bases between them. Germline assignment: CDR1 LGHNA and CDR2 YSLEER. This CDR3 spans 17 amino acids. DNA of the CDR3: TGCGCCAGCAGCCAAGAACTAACCGGGAAGGAAGGTCAGCCCCAGCATTTT. As protein: CASSQELTGKEGQPQHF.

The chain carries TRBV6-2 or TRBV6-3 and TRBJ1-1, with D uncertain. Germline CDR1 is MNHEY and CDR2 is SVGEGT. This CDR3 comprises 11 residues. V lost 6 bases and J lost 7, with 9 bases in between. In nucleotides, the CDR3 is TGTGCCAGCAGAACCCTTTTTGAAGCTTTCTTT. Its protein product is CASRTLFEAFF.

The rearrangement joins TRBV6-1 to TRBJ2-3, with 7 bases aligning to TRBD2. V was pared by 2 bases and J by 0 bases, with 2 bases of the junction left unmatched. This CDR3 contains 15 residues. CDR1 and CDR2 from the germline V gene are MNHNS and SASEGT. In DNA, the CDR3 is TGTGCCAGCAGTGAATATAGCGGGAGCACAGATACGCAGTATTTT. It specifies CASSEYSGSTDTQYF.

Many counts were recorded for this clonotype. The chain has TRBV7-2 and TRBJ2-7, with TRBD1 matching over 7 bases. The J segment lost 4 bases and the V segment lost 5 bases, leaving 5 bases of the junction unmatched. The CDR3 runs to 13 residues. Per the germline V gene, CDR1 is SGHTA and CDR2 is FQGNSA. This CDR3 is CASSPLTGYEQYF. For the CDR3, the DNA is TGTGCCAGCAGCCCACTGACAGGGTACGAGCAGTACTTC.

This clonotype was picked up many times. The CDR3 loop reads CASSPLLGRGGNTIYF. The CDR3 DNA reads as TGTGCCAGCAGCCCCCTCCTGGGGCGCGGTGGAAACACCATATATTTT. The chain employs TRBV7-2 and TRBJ1-3; maybe TRBD1 (5 bases). The germline V and J ends were trimmed by 5 bases and 3 bases, with 17 bases remaining between them. The germline V gene has CDR1 SGHTA and CDR2 FQGNSA. CDR3 size: 16 residues.

Only a few counts were recorded for this clonotype. The V gene is TRBV28, the J gene TRBJ1-5; perhaps TRBD1 as D (5 bases). The germline V and J ends were trimmed by 9 bases and 3 bases, with 12 bases remaining between them. CDR3 length equals 13 residues. Germline V lookup: CDR1 MDHEN, CDR2 SYDVKM. CDR3 residues: CASEGRLNQPQHF. CDR3 DNA: TGTGCCAGTGAGGGACGGCTCAATCAGCCCCAGCATTTT.

V gene TRBV4-3 combines with J gene TRBJ2-3, with 11 bases fitting TRBD2. This CDR3 region has 18 residues. Per the germline V gene, CDR1 is LGHNA and CDR2 is YSLEER. V lost 0 bases to trimming and J lost 2 bases; unmatched junction nucleotides: 7. CDR3 sequence reads: CASSQDFLAGGNTDTQYF. CDR3 DNA sequence: TGCGCCAGCAGCCAAGATTTCCTAGCGGGAGGTAACACAGATACGCAGTATTTT.

The DNA for the CDR3 is TGCGCCAGCAGCCAAGCCCACAGGGAAGGGGAGACCCAGTACTTC. Its protein product is CASSQAHREGETQYF. The chain employs TRBV4-3 and TRBJ2-5, with D maybe TRBD1 (6 bases). This CDR3 comprises 15 residues. The germline V and J ends were trimmed by 1 base and 5 bases, with 14 bases remaining between them. Germline V CDR1 and CDR2: LGHNA, YSLEER.

V usage is TRBV6-5 and J usage is TRBJ2-3, with 8 positions matching TRBD2. After removal of 5 bases from V and 5 bases from J, the junction contained 9 bases not matched to a gene. Germline CDR1 reads MNHEY; CDR2 reads SVGAGI. The CDR3 runs to 15 residues. This chain's CDR3 is CASSTVREVGDTQYF. In nucleotides, the CDR3 is TGTGCCAGCAGTACCGTGCGGGAGGTCGGAGATACGCAGTATTTT.

This sequence joins TRBV27 and TRBJ2-1; 10 bases are a match to TRBD2. The germline V gene encodes CDR1 MNHEY and CDR2 SMNVEV (reference sequence). V lost 3 bases and J lost 4; bases outside the gene matches: 9. The length of the CDR3 is 17 residues. This CDR3 reads CASSFGPGLAVYNEQFF. DNA of the CDR3: TGTGCCAGCAGTTTCGGTCCCGGACTAGCGGTATACAATGAGCAGTTCTTC.

Only a few counts were recorded for this clonotype. The chain combines TRBV27 with TRBJ2-7, with D tentatively TRBD1 or TRBD2 (6 bases each). Germline V gene data show CDR1 as MNHEY and CDR2 as SMNVEV (reference sequence). CDR3 length equals 15 residues. Trimming took off 3 bases at V and 2 bases at J, with 14 bases between the two ends. DNA for the CDR3: TGTGCCAGCAGTTTGAAAGGGGGGAAAACCTACGAGCAGTACTTC. This encodes CASSLKGGKTYEQYF.

The CDR3 protein is CASSLAIGVEGGESGYTF. DNA of the CDR3: TGTGCCAGCAGCTTAGCGATTGGAGTGGAGGGGGGGGAAAGTGGCTACACCTTC. The gene calls are TRBV7-9 and TRBJ1-2; the D gene is possibly TRBD1 (6 bases). V was cut by 0 bases and J by 7 bases, with 24 bases left in between. CDR1 and CDR2 from the germline V gene are SEHNR and FQNEAQ (reference sequence). The CDR3 has 18 residues.

This chain uses TRBV6-5 with TRBJ2-2; no reliable D call. CDR3 length: 13 amino acids. V lost 7 bases and J 0 bases, leaving 6 bases between the germline ends. Germline lookup yields CDR1 MNHEY and CDR2 SVGAGI. CDR3 amino acids: CASKGANTGELFF. The DNA of the CDR3 is TGTGCCAGCAAGGGCGCGAACACCGGGGAGCTGTTTTTT.

Comment on this clonotype: Because it lacks the conserved phenylalanine or tryptophan at the end, this CDR3 is likely a read error. Here the CDR3 DNA reads TGTGCCAGCAGTTTACAGCGTCTAGGAGGCAATGACCAGTTCTTA. It translates to CASSLQRLGGNDQFL. This rearrangement joins TRBV12-3 or TRBV12-4 to TRBJ2-1; tentatively, D is TRBD2 (5 bases). The CDR3 covers 15 residues.

Only a few counts were recorded for this clonotype. The chain joins TRBV20-1 to TRBJ2-3; TRBD1 aligns across 9 bases. Losses at the gene ends were 6 bases for V and 2 bases for J; bases not matched to a gene: 9. CDR1 DFQATT and CDR2 SNEGSKA come from the germline V gene (reference sequence). This CDR3 is built from 15 residues. CDR3 DNA: TGCAGTGCCATGCGCCGGGACAGGGTCACAGATACGCAGTATTTT. Translated: CSAMRRDRVTDTQYF.

The table lists this clonotype with a few counts. The rearrangement links TRBV7-6 to TRBJ2-7; 10 positions match TRBD2. The V gene's germline CDR1 is SGHVS and CDR2 FNYEAQ. V was pared by 5 bases and J by 7 bases, with 5 bases of the junction left unmatched. This CDR3 contains 13 residues. The CDR3 coding sequence is TGTGCCAGCAGCGGACTAGCGGCCACAGAGCAGTACTTC. Encoded protein: CASSGLAATEQYF.

The chain couples TRBV11-3 to TRBJ2-3; D is unclear. The CDR3 is 16 residues long. V dropped 5 bases and J dropped 0 bases, with 15 bases sitting between them. CDR1 and CDR2 (germline): SGHNT, YENEEA. The CDR3 here is CASSVVDGGSTDTQYF. CDR3 DNA sequence: TGTGCCAGCAGCGTAGTGGACGGCGGTAGCACAGATACGCAGTATTTT.

This clonotype showed up just a few times. The chain recombines TRBV7-6 with TRBJ2-1; D is unclear. CDR1 is SGHVS, CDR2 FNYEAQ, per germline. V was clipped by 5 bases and J by 7 bases, with 18 bases between them. The CDR3 spans 15 residues. The DNA of the CDR3 is TGTGCCAGCAGCCAACCTCTCAAGATAGGTAATGAGCAGTTCTTC. Protein sequence: CASSQPLKIGNEQFF.

This clonotype has a handful of counts. The J gene is TRBJ1-1, the V gene TRBV4-1, with D unclear. Trimming cost V 1 base and J 3 bases, with 15 bases left between them. The CDR3 contains 16 residues. In germline, CDR1 is MGHRA, CDR2 YSYEKL. This chain's CDR3 is CASSQVGSAGDTEAFF. The CDR3 nucleotides are TGCGCCAGCAGCCAAGTGGGTTCAGCCGGTGACACTGAAGCTTTCTTT.

This clonotype was seen many times. The chain has TRBV7-2 and TRBJ1-1; D is unresolved. CDR3 length: 13 amino acids. Between the trimmed V and J ends, which lost 0 bases and 0 bases, there was a span of 2 bases. The germline V gene has CDR1 SGHTA and CDR2 FQGNSA. CDR3 bases: TGTGCCAGCAGCTTAGCGTTGAACACTGAAGCTTTCTTT. Translation: CASSLALNTEAFF.

This clonotype was counted a few times. V and J are TRBV7-2 and TRBJ1-6; 7 positions agree with TRBD1. The CDR3 totals 15 residues. V shed 1 base and J 7 bases; nucleotides not matched to a gene: 4. Germline V gene sequence: CDR1 SGHTA, CDR2 FQGNSA. The CDR3 DNA is TGTGCCAGCAGCTTAGATAAGGGGGCAAATTCACCCCTCCACTTT. Translated, it gives CASSLDKGANSPLHF.

This clonotype was picked up a small number of times. The gene calls are TRBV12-3 or TRBV12-4 and TRBJ1-1; D perhaps matches TRBD1 (5 bases). V lost 3 bases to trimming and J lost 0 bases, with 11 bases between them. This CDR3 spans 15 amino acids. The chain's CDR3 is CASSFDEDMNTEAFF. The CDR3 nucleotides read TGTGCCAGCAGTTTCGATGAGGACATGAACACTGAAGCTTTCTTT.

The chain links TRBV4-2 to TRBJ2-3, with 7 bases matching TRBD2. In germline, CDR1 is LGHNA, CDR2 YNFKEQ. The CDR3 contains 15 residues. V gave up 6 bases and J gave up 6 bases; unmatched junction bases: 12. The CDR3, as DNA: TGTGCCAGCAGGCCTCAAGCGGGAAGAGGGGATACGCAGTATTTT. Protein product: CASRPQAGRGDTQYF.